This T cell receptor (beta chain) was identified during a study of shared clonotypes between healthy human individuals. Study-wide results and caveats: Researchers sampled only blood; tissue repertoires likely differ.

Negatively enriched CD4+ T cells were divided by CD45RA into naive and memory. Comment on this clone: The antigen is undetermined.

Genomic DNA per cell subset filled all wells of several immunoSEQ plates. The method was immunoSEQ multiplex PCR; TCRdb's version includes in-frame clones alone and lacks a portion of them. Among 300,000 to 350,000 clones listed, around 67% were seen once. The ends lost 3 bases at V and 13 bases at J; junction bases unmatched: 7. The CDR3 extends over 13 amino acids. Germline CDR1 SGHTA, CDR2 FQGNSA. The chain uses TRBV7-2 and TRBJ2-1; 9 nucleotides align to TRBD2. Specimen: memory CD4+ T cells sorted from blood. Subset indicated: CD45RA-negative fraction. The sequence derives from a man younger than 40 in good health. CDR3 sequence: CASSLELAGHQFF. The DNA for the CDR3 is TGTGCCAGCAGCTTGGAACTAGCGGGCCACCAGTTCTTC.